The rows below give T cell receptor beta chains drawn from one sample of a study of vaccination effects on CD4 cells after COVID-19. Their cognate antigens are unknown. Produced via immunoSEQ multiplex PCR; TCRdb's table is partial and in-frame only. The data show 30,000 or so clones, approximately 71% seen once. The starting material was CD4+ T cells from PBMCs cultured with HCoV-NL63 spike peptides, obtained after COVID-19 vaccination. The receptor source for this set is a human donor who received a COVID-19 vaccine. Each CDR3 is given with its conserved first and last residue. The D gene is left open where the match is weak. Size is stated for part of the rows, as once, few or many counts, or as a class when the clone is expanded.

TRBV6-5	NA	TRBJ1-6	NA	TGTGCCAGCACCCGGGGGACTTATAATTCACCCCTCCACTTT	CASTRGTYNSPLHF
TRBV5-1	TRBD1	TRBJ2-3	few	TGCGCCAGCAGCACCCAACAGGGGGCGCGAACAGATACGCAGTATTTT	CASSTQQGARTDTQYF
TRBV7-9	NA	TRBJ1-1	NA	TGTGCCAGCAGCTTGGGGGGGGCGCGGACTGAAGCTTTCTTT	CASSLGGARTEAFF
TRBV7-8	TRBD1	TRBJ1-4	NA	TGTGCCAGCAGCCTAGCCCGGGACAGGGGAAATGAAAAACTGTTTTTT	CASSLARDRGNEKLFF
TRBV4-1	NA	TRBJ1-5	few	TGCGCCAGCAGCCAAATGGGGACAAATAGCAATCAGCCCCAGCATTTT	CASSQMGTNSNQPQHF
TRBV5-5	TRBD2	TRBJ2-3	NA	TGTGCCAGCAGCCCACTAGCGGGGTACACAGATACGCAGTATTTT	CASSPLAGYTDTQYF
TRBV3-1/TRBV3-2	NA	TRBJ2-1	NA	TGTGCCAGCAGCCGGCTGAGCGGTGAGCAGTTCTTC	CASSRLSGEQFF
TRBV18	TRBD1	TRBJ2-5	NA	TGTGCCAGCTCAACAAACCCTTCGACAGGGACAGAGACCCAGTACTTC	CASSTNPSTGTETQYF
TRBV6-5	TRBD1	TRBJ2-5	NA	TGTGCCAGCAGTTACGACCCGGACAGGCCAGAGACCCAGTACTTC	CASSYDPDRPETQYF
TRBV19	TRBD2	TRBJ2-2	NA	TGTGCCACTCAAAACCGGGGGGATACCGGGGAGCTGTTTTTT	CATQNRGDTGELFF
TRBV5-1	NA	TRBJ1-1	NA	TGCGCCAGCACGGGACCGAAGGCTGAAGCTTTCTTT	CASTGPKAEAFF
TRBV18	NA	TRBJ1-2	NA	TGTGCCAGCTCATCCTCCTATGGCTACACCTTC	CASSSSYGYTF
TRBV30	NA	TRBJ1-6	NA	TGTGCCTGGAGTAACGCTGGGGGTTCACCCCTCCACTTT	CAWSNAGGSPLHF
TRBV2	NA	TRBJ1-1	NA	TGTGCCAGCAGTGTTTTGGGGGGTCTTGAAGCTTTCTTT	CASSVLGGLEAFF
TRBV4-1	TRBD1	TRBJ1-2	NA	TGCGCCAGCAGCCACCGATCCGGGACAGGGAATGGCTACACCTTC	CASSHRSGTGNGYTF
TRBV6-5	NA	TRBJ1-2	NA	TGTGCCAGCAGCCAAGGGACATTTTATGGCTACACCTTC	CASSQGTFYGYTF
TRBV6-2/TRBV6-3	TRBD1	TRBJ1-3	NA	TGTGCCAGCAGCCCGCACAACAGGGGAGGAAACACCATATATTTT	CASSPHNRGGNTIYF
TRBV5-1	NA	TRBJ1-1	NA	TGCGCCAGCAGCTCGGGGGCAGCGGGCAGGAACACTGAAGCTTTCTTT	CASSSGAAGRNTEAFF
TRBV10-1	TRBD1	TRBJ1-1	NA	TGCGCCAGCAGCCATGGACAGGGGAAAGTAGGTGGTTTCTTT	CASSHGQGKVGGFF
TRBV6-5	TRBD2	TRBJ2-1	NA	TGTGCCAGCAGCCTACCAGGGACTAGCGGGGTCCAGTTCTTC	CASSLPGTSGVQFF
TRBV9	NA	TRBJ1-3	few	TGTGCCAGCAGCGGGGCCTCTGGAAACACCATATATTTT	CASSGASGNTIYF
TRBV11-3	TRBD2	TRBJ2-1	NA	TGTGCCAGCAGCCCCCTTGGGGCGGGGGGGCACTATGAGCAGTTCTTC	CASSPLGAGGHYEQFF
TRBV6-5	NA	TRBJ2-7	NA	TGTGCCAGCAGCCTCAATGGGGGCCGCCACGAGCAGTACTTC	CASSLNGGRHEQYF
TRBV2	TRBD1	TRBJ1-2	few	TGTGCCAGCAGTGAAACAGGGGACGACTATGGCTACACCTTC	CASSETGDDYGYTF
TRBV6-5	TRBD1	TRBJ1-1	NA	TGTGCCAGCACCGAGGACAGGGGAGGTGAAGCTTTCTTT	CASTEDRGGEAFF
TRBV20-1	TRBD1	TRBJ1-5	NA	TGCAGTGCTAGTGGGGCCTTTGGGACAGGGGTGCGCAATCAGCCCCAGCATTTT	CSASGAFGTGVRNQPQHF
TRBV12-3/TRBV12-4	TRBD1	TRBJ2-5	NA	TGTGCCAGCTCCCGGGACAGCCAAGAGACCCAGTACTTC	CASSRDSQETQYF
TRBV5-4	NA	TRBJ2-5	NA	TGTGCCAGCAGCTTGGGGCTGAGAAGGGAGACCCAGTACTTC	CASSLGLRRETQYF
TRBV5-1	NA	TRBJ2-5	few	TGCGCCAGCACCCGCCGGGGGCCCGGCCAAGAGACCCAGTACTTC	CASTRRGPGQETQYF
TRBV2	NA	TRBJ1-1	NA	TGTGCCAGCAGTGAAGTCTATCGAGCTTTCTTT	CASSEVYRAFF
TRBV4-1	NA	TRBJ2-5	NA	TGCGCCAGCAGCCAAGCCTCGGGTACAGGGAGGGAGACCCAGTACTTC	CASSQASGTGRETQYF
TRBV5-1	NA	TRBJ2-2	NA	TGCGCCAGCAGCGGCGACAGAGGGGGCACCGGGGAGCTGTTTTTT	CASSGDRGGTGELFF
TRBV18	TRBD2	TRBJ2-1	NA	TGTGCCAGCTCACGGACTAGCGGGGTACACAATGAGCAGTTCTTC	CASSRTSGVHNEQFF
TRBV5-4	NA	TRBJ2-1	few	TGTGCCAGCAGCCGAGTCGGAAGAAACAATGAGCAGTTCTTC	CASSRVGRNNEQFF
TRBV5-1	TRBD1	TRBJ1-4	NA	TGCGCCAGCAGCTTGGCCGGGACAGGGTTTGGAGGGGAAAAACTGTTTTTT	CASSLAGTGFGGEKLFF
TRBV18	TRBD2	TRBJ2-7	NA	TGTGCCAGCTCACCAGGGACTAGACGTTCCGGCGAGCAGTACTTC	CASSPGTRRSGEQYF
TRBV3-1/TRBV3-2	TRBD2	TRBJ2-3	NA	TGTGCCAGCAGCCAACTCGGTCCCGGCGGGGGGGCCAGGGATACGCAGTATTTT	CASSQLGPGGGARDTQYF
TRBV18	NA	TRBJ2-5	NA	TGTGCCAGCTCTCGTCGACAGGTGCAAGAGACCCAGTACTTC	CASSRRQVQETQYF
TRBV10-2	NA	TRBJ2-2	NA	TGCGCCAGCAGTTCGTCAGGGGGGGTTTCCGGGGAGCTGTTTTTT	CASSSSGGVSGELFF
TRBV7-9	NA	TRBJ2-1	NA	TGTGCCAGCAGCTTAGTTCGGGACACTACGTGGTCGACGATTGAGCAGTTCTTC	CASSLVRDTTWSTIEQFF
TRBV27	TRBD2	TRBJ2-5	NA	TGTGCCAGCAGTTTCCTGGGACTAGCGGCGGAGACCCAGTACTTC	CASSFLGLAAETQYF
TRBV6-5	NA	TRBJ2-1	NA	TGTGCCAGCAGTTACAGCTTTAGCTCCTACAATGAGCAGTTCTTC	CASSYSFSSYNEQFF
TRBV6-5	TRBD1	TRBJ1-4	NA	TGTGCCAGCAGTTACTCACAGGGGAATGAAAAACTGTTTTTT	CASSYSQGNEKLFF
TRBV15	NA	TRBJ1-6	NA	TGTGCCACCAGTACGAGCTCCTATAATTCACCCCTCCACTTT	CATSTSSYNSPLHF
TRBV5-4	NA	TRBJ2-7	NA	TGTGCCAGCAGCTTGGCGAGGGTTGGGTACGAGCAGTACTTC	CASSLARVGYEQYF
TRBV9	NA	TRBJ2-5	NA	TGTGCCAGCAGCCCCCGCGGTGGTGAATCCTTGGAGACCCAGTACTTC	CASSPRGGESLETQYF
TRBV29-1	NA	TRBJ1-2	NA	TGCAGCGCCCAATACTTGGACTATGGCTACACCTTC	CSAQYLDYGYTF
TRBV15	TRBD1	TRBJ1-1	NA	TGTGCCACCAGCAGTGGACAGGGGTTGAACACTGAAGCTTTCTTT	CATSSGQGLNTEAFF
TRBV19	TRBD2	TRBJ2-1	NA	TGTGCCAGTAGTATGGGACTAGCGGGGGGACATAGCTCCTACAATGAGCAGTTCTTC	CASSMGLAGGHSSYNEQFF
TRBV5-6	TRBD1	TRBJ1-6	few	TGTGCCAGCAGCTTGAAGCGGACAGGGGTGAATTCACCCCTCCACTTT	CASSLKRTGVNSPLHF
TRBV12-3/TRBV12-4	TRBD1	TRBJ1-2	NA	TGTGCCAGCAGTTTCGGGACAGGGTATGGCTACACCTTC	CASSFGTGYGYTF
TRBV19	TRBD1	TRBJ1-5	NA	TGTGCCAGTAGTATTGGACAGGGATATCAGCCCCAGCATTTT	CASSIGQGYQPQHF
TRBV24-1	TRBD2	TRBJ2-3	NA	TGTGCCACCAGTGAGTCGACTAGCGGCGGCGCAATAGTGGATACGCAGTATTTT	CATSESTSGGAIVDTQYF
TRBV20-1	TRBD1	TRBJ2-2	NA	TGCAGTGCTAGTACAGGGGAGAACACCGGGGAGCTGTTTTTT	CSASTGENTGELFF
TRBV5-1	NA	TRBJ2-1	few	TGCGCCAGCAGCCCCGGGTCCGGAGGTGAGCAGTTCTTC	CASSPGSGGEQFF
TRBV7-8	NA	TRBJ2-5	once	TGTGCCAGCAGCTTAAATCAGGGGTGGGAGACCCAGTACTTC	CASSLNQGWETQYF
TRBV19	NA	TRBJ1-5	NA	TGTGCCAGTGGGGCCCCGAGCAATCAGCCCCAGCATTTT	CASGAPSNQPQHF
TRBV11-3	TRBD2	TRBJ2-5	NA	TGTGCCAGCAGCCCATCTAGCGGGGGGGGTGAGACCCAGTACTTC	CASSPSSGGGETQYF